This is a list of T cell receptor beta chains from one sample in a study of CD4+ T cells in melanoma. The table came from immunoSEQ multiplex PCR; TCRdb's copy has only in-frame clones and leaves some out. The sample carries some 150,000 clones, over 90% recorded once. These receptors were collected from a human donor with melanoma. Each CDR3 is given with its conserved first and last residue. Part of the rows lack a size; the others show once, few, many or a class for expanded clones.

>once|TRBJ2-2|TRBV5-1
CASSLVGGSRELFF
>NA|TRBJ1-1|TRBV14
CASSQVAGTGAFF
>NA|TRBJ2-3|TRBV5-1
CASSLAVKTSTDTQYF
>NA|TRBJ1-1|TRBV11-1
CASSPQFGGAFF
>NA|TRBJ1-5|TRBV10-3
CAISGGQSSNQPQHF
>NA|TRBJ2-3|TRBV6-1
CASNTGDATDTQYF
>once|TRBJ2-7|TRBV9
CASSVAPGQTYEQYF
>NA|TRBJ2-5|TRBV6-1
CASRLAGVETQYF
>NA|TRBJ2-7|TRBV5-1
CASSLGWGSYEQYF
>NA|TRBJ1-1|TRBV7-8
CASSPQGLMNTEAFF
>NA|TRBJ1-3|TRBV18
CASSRDRSGNTIYF
>NA|TRBJ1-1|TRBV6-5
CASSYSGERGTEAFF
>NA|TRBJ1-1|TRBV5-6
CASSLKRDTEAFF
>NA|TRBJ1-1|TRBV11-3
CASSLAGWNTEAFF
>NA|TRBJ2-7|TRBV6-5
CATFRTGLYEQYF
>NA|TRBJ2-7|TRBV10-3
CAIRGTGYEQYF
>NA|TRBJ2-7|TRBV30
CAWSVGTPGNRQYF
>few|TRBJ1-1|TRBV7-9
CASSLKGQGLGTEAFF
>NA|TRBJ1-1|TRBV6-5
CASSYTGGMNTEAFF